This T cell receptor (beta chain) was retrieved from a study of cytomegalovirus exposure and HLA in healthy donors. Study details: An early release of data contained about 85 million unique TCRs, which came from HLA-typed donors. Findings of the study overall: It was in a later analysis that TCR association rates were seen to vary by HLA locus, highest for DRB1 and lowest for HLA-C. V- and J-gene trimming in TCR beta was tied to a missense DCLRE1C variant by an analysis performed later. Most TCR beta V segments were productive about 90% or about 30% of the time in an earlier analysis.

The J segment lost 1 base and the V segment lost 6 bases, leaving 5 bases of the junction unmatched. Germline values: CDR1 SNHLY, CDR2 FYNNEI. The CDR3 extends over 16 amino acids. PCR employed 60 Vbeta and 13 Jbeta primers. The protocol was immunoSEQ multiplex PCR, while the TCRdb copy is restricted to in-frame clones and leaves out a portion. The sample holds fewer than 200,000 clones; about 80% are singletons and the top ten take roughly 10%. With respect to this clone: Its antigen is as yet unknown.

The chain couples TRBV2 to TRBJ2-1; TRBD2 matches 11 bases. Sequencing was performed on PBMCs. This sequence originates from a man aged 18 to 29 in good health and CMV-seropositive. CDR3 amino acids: CASSPLAGGSYNEQFF. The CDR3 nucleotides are TGTGCCAGCAGCCCTCTAGCGGGGGGATCCTACAATGAGCAGTTCTTC.